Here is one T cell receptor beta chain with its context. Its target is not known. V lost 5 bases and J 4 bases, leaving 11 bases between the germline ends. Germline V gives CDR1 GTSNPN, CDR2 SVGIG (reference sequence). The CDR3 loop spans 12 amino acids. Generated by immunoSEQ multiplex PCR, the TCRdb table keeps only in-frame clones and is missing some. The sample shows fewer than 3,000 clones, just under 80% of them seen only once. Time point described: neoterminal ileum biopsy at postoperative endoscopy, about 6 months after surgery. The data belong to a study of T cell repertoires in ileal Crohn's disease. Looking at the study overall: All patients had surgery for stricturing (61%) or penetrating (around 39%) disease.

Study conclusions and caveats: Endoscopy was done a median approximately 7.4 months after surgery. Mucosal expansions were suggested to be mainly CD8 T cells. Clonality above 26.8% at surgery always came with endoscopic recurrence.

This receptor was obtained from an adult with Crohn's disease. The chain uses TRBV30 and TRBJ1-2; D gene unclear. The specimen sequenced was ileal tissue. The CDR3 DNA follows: TGTGCCTGGGTTGCGGGCCTCTATGGCTACACCTTC. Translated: CAWVAGLYGYTF.